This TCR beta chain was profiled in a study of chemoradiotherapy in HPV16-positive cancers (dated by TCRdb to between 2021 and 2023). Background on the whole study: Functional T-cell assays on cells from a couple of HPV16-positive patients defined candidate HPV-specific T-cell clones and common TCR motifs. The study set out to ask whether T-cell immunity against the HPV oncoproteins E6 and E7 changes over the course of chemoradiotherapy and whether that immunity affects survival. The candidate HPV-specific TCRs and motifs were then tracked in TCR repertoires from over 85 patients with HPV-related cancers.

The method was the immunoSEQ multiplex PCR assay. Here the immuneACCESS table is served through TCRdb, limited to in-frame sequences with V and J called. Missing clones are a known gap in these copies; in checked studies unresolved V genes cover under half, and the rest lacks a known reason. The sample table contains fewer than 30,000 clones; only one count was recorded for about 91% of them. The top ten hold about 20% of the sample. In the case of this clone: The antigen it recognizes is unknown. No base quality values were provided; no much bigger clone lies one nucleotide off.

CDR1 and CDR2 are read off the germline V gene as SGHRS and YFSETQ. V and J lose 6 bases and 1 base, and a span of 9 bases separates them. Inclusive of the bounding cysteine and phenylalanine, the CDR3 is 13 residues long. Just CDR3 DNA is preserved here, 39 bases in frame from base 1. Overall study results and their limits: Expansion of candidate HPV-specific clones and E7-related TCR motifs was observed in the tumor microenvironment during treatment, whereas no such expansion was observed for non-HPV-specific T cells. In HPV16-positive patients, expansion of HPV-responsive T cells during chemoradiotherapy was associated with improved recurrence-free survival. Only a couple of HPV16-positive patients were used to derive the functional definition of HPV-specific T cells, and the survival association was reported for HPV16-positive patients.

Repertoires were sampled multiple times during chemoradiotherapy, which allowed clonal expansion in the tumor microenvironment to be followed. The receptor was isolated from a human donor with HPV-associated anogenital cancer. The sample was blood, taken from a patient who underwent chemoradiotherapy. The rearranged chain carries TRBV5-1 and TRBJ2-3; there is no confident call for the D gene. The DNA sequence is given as TGCGCCAGCACCCATGAAGGCACAGATACGCAGTATTTT. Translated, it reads CASTHEGTDTQYF. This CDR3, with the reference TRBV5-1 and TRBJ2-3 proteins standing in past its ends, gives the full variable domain KAGVTQTPRYLIKTRGQQVTLSCSPISGHRSVSWYQQTPGQGLQFLFEYFSETQRNKGNFPGRFSGRQFSNSRSEMNVSTLELGDSALYLCASTHEGTDTQYFGPGTRLTVL.